This T cell receptor beta chain stems from a study of liver allograft versus peripheral blood T cells. For the study at large: Comparing T cell receptor repertoires in transplanted livers with those in recipients' peripheral blood was part of the design.

In its sample, this clonotype ranks as medium-sized. Using its own MiXCR run on the reads, TCRdb lists one record per CDR3 protein. The table lists under 900 distinct CDR3 sequences, around 20% of them singletons, with roughly 27% in the top ten. The CDR3 sequence is 17 residues long. After removal of 5 bases from V and 2 bases from J, the junction contained 12 bases not matched to a gene. CDR1 MNHEY and CDR2 SMNVEV come from the germline V gene (reference sequence). V gene TRBV27 combines with J gene TRBJ1-3, with 7 bases fitting TRBD1. The sequence came from a human patient who had a liver transplant. T cells may partly derive from the graft donor. The CDR3 spells CASSPYSQGEAGNTIYF. DNA for the CDR3: TGTGCCAGCAGTCCCTACTCTCAGGGGGAGGCTGGAAACACCATATATTTT.